The clone carrying this TCR beta chain showed up just a few times. Its antigen is unidentified. These data originate in a study of T cells in Graves' hyperthyroidism and ophthalmopathy. Broader study findings: Model output signaled ophthalmopathy a median roughly 6 months ahead of onset. Most thyroid clonotypes expanded above 0.001 appeared in blood too.

Germline V gives CDR1 MDHEN, CDR2 SYDVKM. This CDR3 is 18 amino acids long. The V segment lost 3 bases and the J segment 6 bases; nucleotides outside the gene matches: 14. Graves' hyperthyroidism without ophthalmopathy progression within 18 months was termed stable. For the diagnoses, clinical symptoms, serum thyroxine and TRAb, thyroid ultrasound and orbital computed tomography were used. It was RNA transcripts that yielded the amplified TCR beta CDR3 regions. When the TCR CDR3 underwent first-round RT-PCR, the HTBI primer set was used. TCRdb processed the multiplex PCR reads anew with MiXCR; each CDR3 protein has one entry. The sample gives roughly 750,000 distinct CDR3 sequences, 16% of which show up once; approximately 8.4% is in the top ten.

The origin of this receptor is a man between 18 and 29 years old with Graves' hyperthyroidism. Sequenced sample: blood. This chain uses TRBV28 with TRBJ2-1; TRBD2 matches 10 bases. The CDR3 nucleotides read TGTGCCAGCAGTTTCTTAACTAGCGGGGCCTCCCCCTGCAATGAGCAGTTCTTC. It encodes CASSFLTSGASPCNEQFF.